Below, one T cell receptor beta chain is given with its context. Generated by immunoSEQ multiplex PCR, the TCRdb table keeps only in-frame clones and is missing some. The sample has under 90,000 clones, roughly 90% seen once; the top ten hold roughly 0.7%. These data originate in a study of graft-versus-host responses after intestinal transplantation. Study overall: Multivisceral, liver-intestinal, or isolated intestinal transplants were performed in recipients.

V lost 5 bases and J 3 bases, leaving 17 bases between the germline ends. The CDR3 runs 15 residues. Germline CDR1 is MNHEY and CDR2 is SVGAGI. The sample consisted of PBMCs, taken 98 days after intestinal transplantation. The gene calls are TRBV6-5 and TRBJ2-7; D assignment may be TRBD1 or TRBD2 (7 bases each). The TCR comes from a human patient who received an intestinal transplant, so some T cells may come from the graft donor. The chain's CDR3 is CASSIHRGGDYEQYF. CDR3 DNA: TGTGCCAGCAGTATTCACAGGGGAGGGGACTACGAGCAGTACTTC.